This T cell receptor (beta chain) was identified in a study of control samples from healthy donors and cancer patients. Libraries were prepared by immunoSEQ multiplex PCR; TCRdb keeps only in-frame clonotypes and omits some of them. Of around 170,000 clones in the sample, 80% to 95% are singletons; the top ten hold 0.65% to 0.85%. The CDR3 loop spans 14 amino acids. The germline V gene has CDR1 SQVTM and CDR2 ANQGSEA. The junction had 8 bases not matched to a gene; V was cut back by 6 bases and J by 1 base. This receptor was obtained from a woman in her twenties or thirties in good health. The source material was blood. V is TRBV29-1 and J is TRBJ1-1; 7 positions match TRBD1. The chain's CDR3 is CSVLWTGPNTEAFF. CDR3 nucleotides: TGCAGCGTCCTGTGGACAGGACCGAACACTGAAGCTTTCTTT.